This TCR beta chain was recovered during a study of T cells in Graves' hyperthyroidism and ophthalmopathy. Amplified TCR beta CDR3 regions derived from RNA transcripts. During a first-round RT-PCR of the TCR CDR3, the HTBI primer set was used. MiXCR was run by TCRdb on the multiplex PCR reads, yielding one entry per CDR3 protein. This table holds 690,000 or so distinct CDR3 sequences, over 15% found once. V shed 5 bases and J shed 8 bases, with 20 bases lying between them. CDR1 is LNHDA and CDR2 is SQIVND in the germline V gene (reference sequence). The CDR3 runs to 15 residues. Predating any ophthalmopathy symptoms, the blood sample was taken at first hyperthyroidism diagnosis. This clonotype was counted a few times.

The rearrangement uses TRBV19 and TRBJ2-3; tentatively, D is TRBD2 (5 bases). The sequencing sample was made of blood. This clonotype was obtained from a woman aged 45-59 years with Graves' hyperthyroidism that later progressed to Graves' ophthalmopathy. The CDR3, as DNA: TGTGCCAGTAGTCCCTGGGGAGCAATCCCAGGTACGCAGTATTTT. Protein: CASSPWGAIPGTQYF.